This T cell receptor (beta chain) was captured in a study of CD8+ T cells in alopecia areata. As for the study in general: Treated patients swallowed 5 to 10 mg of oral tofacitinib twice daily. Patients remained on tofacitinib for 6 to 18 months and then went 6 months without it.

The sequencing template was cDNA reverse transcribed from extracted RNA. Sequencing used immunoSEQ multiplex PCR; TCRdb keeps in-frame clones, though not all of them. The data show around 250,000 clones, less than 80% seen once. Trimming stripped 4 bases from V and 8 bases from J, with 14 bases between. The CDR3 sequence is 12 residues long. Germline loops: CDR1 GTSNPN, CDR2 SVGIG (reference sequence). Patients with alopecia areata provided lesional scalp punch biopsies as well as peripheral blood. Sequenced here: CD4+ T cells sorted from blood, sampled at week 0. The chain employs TRBV30 and TRBJ1-2; D is undetermined. This receptor was identified in a human donor with alopecia areata. CDR3 in DNA: TGTGCCTGGATACGGTTTATGAGGGGCTACACCTTC. It specifies CAWIRFMRGYTF.